Shown below are 12 T cell receptor beta chains from a single sample sequenced in a study of post-analysis software for immune sequencing data. Each TCR beta cDNA library carried unique molecular identifiers. From the PCR reads, TCRdb called clonotypes with MiXCR, one entry per CDR3 protein. The sample consists of roughly 600,000 distinct CDR3 sequences, 40% to 50% of them appearing once. No antigens are known for them. Overall study results and limits: Patients used about five TRBV segments, including TRBV5-6, TRBV5-1 and TRBV20-1, more often than controls.

The sample comprised blood. Receptor source: a girl aged 10-17 years with multiple sclerosis.

Turning to this clonotype: The junction shows a germline mismatch at one end, possibly a read error. This chain uses TRBV4-1 with TRBJ2-7; D is ambiguous. There are 13 residues in the CDR3. Germline-derived CDR1 and CDR2 are MGHRA and YSYEKL. As DNA, the CDR3 is TGCGCCAGCAGCCCCCGTATCGCCTACGAGCAGAACTTC. This sequence encodes CASSPRIAYEQNF.

This clonotype was observed a handful of times. The J gene is TRBJ1-1, the V gene TRBV5-1; TRBD1 agrees at 7 bases. The germline CDR1 and CDR2 sequences are SGHRS and YFSETQ. The CDR3 has 15 amino acids. J gave up 1 base and V 5 bases, and 8 bases lay outside the gene matches. CDR3 sequence: CASRPDRVWNTEAFF. Written as DNA, the CDR3 is TGCGCCAGCAGACCCGACAGGGTATGGAACACTGAAGCTTTCTTT.

The rearrangement links TRBV29-1 to TRBJ2-7; 9 bases agree with TRBD2. Germline assignment: CDR1 SQVTM and CDR2 ANQGSEA. The trim removed 0 bases at V and 6 bases at J, leaving 9 bases unmatched. This CDR3 is 15 amino acids long. The CDR3 DNA sequence: TGCAGCGTTGAAGAGGGGTCCAGCGGGGGGCTCGAGCAGTACTTC. This encodes CSVEEGSSGGLEQYF.

With respect to this clonotype: It may be a read error: a sequence one base away is much more abundant. The chain employs TRBV7-2 and TRBJ2-7, with TRBD1 matching 7 bases. After removal of 5 bases from V and 1 base from J, the junction contained 8 bases not matched to a gene. CDR1 and CDR2 from the germline V gene are SGHTA and FQGNSA. The CDR3 runs 15 residues. The CDR3 loop reads CASSPYRGESYEQYF. The DNA for the CDR3 is TGTGCCAGCAGCCCCTACAGGGGAGAATCCTACGAGCAGTACTTC.

The rearrangement uses TRBV10-3 and TRBJ1-1; possible D gene TRBD1, 6 bases. Germline values: CDR1 ENHRY, CDR2 SYGVKD. Trimming took 9 bases from V and 3 from J, leaving 14 bases between them. The CDR3 has 13 amino acids. As DNA, the CDR3 is TGTGCCATTTCGGACAGTGTCGACACTGAAGCTTTCTTT. Translating it yields CAISDSVDTEAFF.

This clonotype was counted a few times. The genes are TRBV10-3 and TRBJ1-2; D is ambiguous. The germline CDR1 and CDR2 sequences are ENHRY and SYGVKD. V gave up 2 bases and J gave up 6 bases, with 10 bases separating them. The CDR3 is made up of 13 amino acids. As DNA, the CDR3 is TGTGCCATCAGTGAGGGGTCGAGGGATGGCTACACCTTC. Translated, it gives CAISEGSRDGYTF.

The gene calls are TRBV7-9 and TRBJ2-5; D not certain. The V gene's germline CDR1 is SEHNR and CDR2 FQNEAQ (reference sequence). V was clipped by 1 base and J by 4 bases, with 10 bases between them. This CDR3 has 14 residues. In DNA form, the CDR3 reads TGTGCCAGCAGCTTAGACGTTTTGGGAGAGACCCAGTACTTC. Translating it yields CASSLDVLGETQYF.

Note on this clonotype: Mismatch with germline at one junction end may stem from a read error. This chain joins TRBV3-1 and TRBJ2-3; 10 nucleotides line up with TRBD1. This CDR3 comprises 19 residues. Germline V gene sequence: CDR1 LGHDT, CDR2 YNNKEL (reference sequence). CDR3: CAGSQDRRTGGGREDTQYF. The CDR3 DNA reads TGTGCCGGCAGCCAAGATCGGCGGACAGGGGGAGGTCGGGAGGATACGCAGTATTTT.

V usage is TRBV9 and J usage is TRBJ2-5; D is undetermined. This CDR3 region has 14 residues. The V end lost 4 bases, the J end lost 5 bases, and 15 bases lay between the germline ends. From germline, CDR1 is SGDLS and CDR2 YYNGEE. The chain's CDR3 is CASSPPGPGETQYF. The CDR3 DNA reads as TGTGCCAGCAGCCCTCCAGGTCCTGGGGAGACCCAGTACTTC.

This sequence joins TRBV6-2 or TRBV6-3 and TRBJ1-2, with 7 bases fitting TRBD1. The V gene end was trimmed by 0 bases and the J gene end by 2 bases; junction bases not matched to a gene: 3. The CDR3 totals 15 residues. Germline loops: CDR1 MNHEY, CDR2 SVGEGT. The CDR3 loop is CASSYSGQTNYGYTF. DNA of the CDR3: TGTGCCAGCAGTTACTCGGGACAGACAAACTATGGCTACACCTTC.

The V call is TRBV29-1, the J call TRBJ2-7; no clear D gene. This CDR3 has 12 residues. V was clipped by 4 bases and J by 7 bases, with 14 bases between them. Germline V gene data show CDR1 as SQVTM and CDR2 as ANQGSEA. The CDR3 is CSVVAPVGEQYF. CDR3 coding DNA: TGCAGCGTTGTGGCCCCGGTCGGAGAGCAGTACTTC.

The chain carries TRBV20-1 and TRBJ2-3; tentative D call: TRBD2 (7 bases). This CDR3 has 17 amino acids. Per germline, CDR1 DFQATT and CDR2 SNEGSKA (reference sequence). Trimming left V 1 base short and J 0 bases short, with 17 bases between. The CDR3, as DNA: TGCAGTGCTAGAGGTCCTCTGGGGGGGGCAAGCACAGATACGCAGTATTTT. Protein: CSARGPLGGASTDTQYF.